A selection of T cell receptor beta chains follows, all from one sample in a study of blood T cell repertoires in COVID-19. Generated by immunoSEQ multiplex PCR, the TCRdb table keeps only in-frame clones and is missing some. The top ten clones hold around 7.5% of a sample with 150,000 to 250,000 clones, roughly four fifths of them seen once. Specimen: PBMCs or T cells enriched from blood (not recorded which). Receptor source: a man aged 35-49 years who had recovered from COVID-19. The conserved cysteine and the conserved F or W are not part of the CDR3 here.

cdr3_aa,cdr3_length,v_call,j_call
ASSLIGGNTEAF,12,TRBV27,TRBJ1-1
ASSLWTGDYGYT,12,TRBV28,TRBJ1-2
ASSFAGGAPDRPQH,14,TRBV5-5,TRBJ1-5
ASSPNRGRGTGELF,14,TRBV5-6,TRBJ2-2
ASSLTGGFTDTQY,13,TRBV5-4,TRBJ2-3
ASSQDTANYGYT,12,TRBV4-3,TRBJ1-2
ASSLGTTGSQRPF,13,TRBV5-1,TRBJ1-4
ASSLPQREKLF,11,TRBV5-1,TRBJ1-4
AISESQQVNEKLF,13,TRBV10-3,TRBJ1-4
ASSQRGETQY,10,TRBV3-1/TRBV3-2,TRBJ2-5
ASSQQLNQPQH,11,TRBV3-1/TRBV3-2,TRBJ1-5
ASSYKGGQGNGYT,13,TRBV6-5,TRBJ1-2
ASSPEAGGAGATYNEQF,17,TRBV19,TRBJ2-1
ASSPAGRVNTEAF,13,TRBV18,TRBJ1-1
ASSRQAGGARNEQF,14,TRBV3-1/TRBV3-2,TRBJ2-1
ASSSLRLLEQF,11,TRBV7-2,TRBJ2-1
ASSTSRSNQPQH,12,TRBV19,TRBJ1-5
ASRLRTGGDSPLH,13,TRBV7-9,TRBJ1-6
ASSVGIGGEGYGYT,14,TRBV9,TRBJ1-2
ASSYSGGRVTEAF,13,TRBV6-6,TRBJ1-1
SVAPRTVEAF,10,TRBV29-1,TRBJ1-1
ASSSRGITYEQY,12,TRBV5-1,TRBJ2-7
ASTDSYGNTIY,11,TRBV28,TRBJ1-3
ASSFYMRGAEGYT,13,TRBV7-2,TRBJ1-2
ASSLGLPNSPLH,12,TRBV5-6,TRBJ1-6
ASSPGQGAYYEQY,13,TRBV5-6,TRBJ2-7
ASSLQGGPATIY,12,TRBV6-5,TRBJ1-3
ASSKAGGQDLAKNIQY,16,TRBV21-1,TRBJ2-4
ASSFYLRGSPGNTIY,15,TRBV5-1,TRBJ1-3
ASSYRVLAYNSPLH,14,TRBV28,TRBJ1-6
ASSKVGQPTTDTIY,14,TRBV21-1,TRBJ1-3
ASSRGRGDTQY,11,TRBV7-8,TRBJ2-3
AIIRGTEAF,9,TRBV10-3,TRBJ1-1
ASSRGQGLGETQY,13,TRBV11-3,TRBJ2-5
ASSLAGAYEQY,11,TRBV7-9,TRBJ2-7
ASSQLTSGRTSTDTQY,16,TRBV4-2,TRBJ2-3
ASRSVDTQY,9,TRBV3-1/TRBV3-2,TRBJ2-3
ASSLMRGQGPDTQY,14,TRBV7-8,TRBJ2-3
SARLYPEQY,9,TRBV20-1,TRBJ2-7
ASSLRETGYNEQF,13,TRBV5-1,TRBJ2-1
ASSLGQGVYGYT,12,TRBV5-8,TRBJ1-2
ASSRTGRTEAF,11,TRBV25-1,TRBJ1-1
SVAHNRGIGDYGYT,14,TRBV29-1,TRBJ1-2
ASSLDVRYGYT,11,TRBV7-2,TRBJ1-2
ASSSGQRFYEQY,12,TRBV27,TRBJ2-7
ASSLSGIVTPQETQY,15,TRBV28,TRBJ2-5
ATSDTDRGNTGELF,14,TRBV24-1,TRBJ2-2
ASSSRTSGGYEQY,13,TRBV5-1,TRBJ2-7
SASQGAGANVLT,12,TRBV20-1,TRBJ2-6